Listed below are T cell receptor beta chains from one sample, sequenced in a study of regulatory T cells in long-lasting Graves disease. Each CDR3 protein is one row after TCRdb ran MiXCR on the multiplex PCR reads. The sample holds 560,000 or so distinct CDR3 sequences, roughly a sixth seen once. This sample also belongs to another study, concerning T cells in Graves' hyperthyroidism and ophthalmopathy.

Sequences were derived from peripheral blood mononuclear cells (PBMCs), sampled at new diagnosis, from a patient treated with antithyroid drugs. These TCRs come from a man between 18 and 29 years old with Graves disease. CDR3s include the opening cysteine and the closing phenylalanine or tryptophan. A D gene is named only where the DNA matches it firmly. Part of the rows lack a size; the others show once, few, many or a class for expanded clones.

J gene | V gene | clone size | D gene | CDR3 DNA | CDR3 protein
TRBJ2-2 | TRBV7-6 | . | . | TGTGCCAGCAGCTTAGAAGGAAAAAACACCGGGGAGCTGTTTTTT | CASSLEGKNTGELFF
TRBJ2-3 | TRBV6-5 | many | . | TGTGCCAGCAGTTCCCTACTCCTTGGCCACACAGATACGCAGTATTTT | CASSSLLLGHTDTQYF
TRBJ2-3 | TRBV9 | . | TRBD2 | TGTGCCAGCAGCCCCGGGGGGGGGATTGTTACGCAGTATTTT | CASSPGGGIVTQYF
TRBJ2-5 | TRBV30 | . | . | TGTGCCTGGAGCCCCGCTGGAGAGACCCAGTACTTC | CAWSPAGETQYF
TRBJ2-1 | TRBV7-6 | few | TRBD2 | TGTGCCAGCAGCTTATCGGCGGGAGCCTACAATGAGCAGTTCTTC | CASSLSAGAYNEQFF
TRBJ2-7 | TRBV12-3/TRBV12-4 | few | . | TGTGCCAGCAGTTTAGCGGCCGGGTTAGGTTCGGACGAGCAGTACTTC | CASSLAAGLGSDEQYF
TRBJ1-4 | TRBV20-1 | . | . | TGCAGTGTGCCCCACAACGCGGCTCTCGGTGAAAAACTGTTTTTT | CSVPHNAALGEKLFF
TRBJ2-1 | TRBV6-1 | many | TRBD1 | TGTGCCAGCAGTCGCGACAGGGAAGGAAATGAGCAGTTCTTC | CASSRDREGNEQFF
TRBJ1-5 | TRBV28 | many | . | TGTGCCAGCAGTTTAAGGGACAATAGCAATCAGCCCCAGCATTTT | CASSLRDNSNQPQHF
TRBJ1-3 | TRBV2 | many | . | TGTGCCAGCAGTGCCTTGGACAGCTCTGGAAACACCATATATTTT | CASSALDSSGNTIYF
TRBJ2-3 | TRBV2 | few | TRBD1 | TGTGCCAGCAGCGACAGGGTTGATACGCAGTATTTT | CASSDRVDTQYF
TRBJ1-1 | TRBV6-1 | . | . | TGTGCCAGCAAAATGAACACTGAAGCTTTCTTT | CASKMNTEAFF
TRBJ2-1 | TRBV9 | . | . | TGTGCCAGCAGCGTAGAGTCAGTTGGTGAGCAGTTCTTC | CASSVESVGEQFF
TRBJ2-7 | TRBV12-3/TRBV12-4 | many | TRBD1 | TGTGCCAGCAGTTTAGGAGGACAGGTGCCCCTCTACGAGCAGTACTTC | CASSLGGQVPLYEQYF
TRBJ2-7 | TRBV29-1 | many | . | TGCAGCGTTGAGTGGGCCTACGAGCAGTACTTC | CSVEWAYEQYF
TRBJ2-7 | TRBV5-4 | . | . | TGTGCCAGCAGCTTAGGGGAACTAGGAGGCTACGAGCAGTACTTC | CASSLGELGGYEQYF
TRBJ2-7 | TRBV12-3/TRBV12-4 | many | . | TGTGCCAGCAGTTTAGGTGGAGGTAAAACCTACGAGCAGTACTTC | CASSLGGGKTYEQYF
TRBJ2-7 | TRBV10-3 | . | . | TGTGCCACCCGAGACTTAAGCGCGGCCTACGAGCAGTACTTC | CATRDLSAAYEQYF
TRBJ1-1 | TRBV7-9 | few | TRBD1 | TGTGCCAGCAGCTTAGAACATGGGTTAGGACAGGGGATTTCGCTCACTGAAGCTTTCTTT | CASSLEHGLGQGISLTEAFF
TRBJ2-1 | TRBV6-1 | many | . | TGTGCCACACTTCGGGCAGTCTACTACAATGAGCAGTTCTTC | CATLRAVYYNEQFF
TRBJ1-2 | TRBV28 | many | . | TGTGCCAGCAGTTTGGGGCTAAGCGGCTATGGCTACACCTTC | CASSLGLSGYGYTF
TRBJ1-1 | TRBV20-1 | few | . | TGCAGTGCCGGGACCGACGACACTGAAGCTTTCTTT | CSAGTDDTEAFF
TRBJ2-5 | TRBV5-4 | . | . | TGTGCCAGCAGCCCCATAGGACAACAAGAGACCCAGTACTTC | CASSPIGQQETQYF
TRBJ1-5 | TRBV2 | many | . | TGTGCCAGCGCATTCAGGGGTGGCAATCAGCCCCAGCATTTT | CASAFRGGNQPQHF
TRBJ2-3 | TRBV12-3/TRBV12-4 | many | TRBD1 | TGTGCCAGCACCACAAAGTATAGGGACAGGGGTTCAGATACGCAGTATTTT | CASTTKYRDRGSDTQYF
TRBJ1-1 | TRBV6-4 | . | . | TGTGCCAGCAGTGACTCGGAGAACACTGAAGCTTTCTTT | CASSDSENTEAFF
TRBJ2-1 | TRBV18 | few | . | TGTGCCAGCTCACCAAGGACAGTCGACAATGAGCAGTTCTTC | CASSPRTVDNEQFF
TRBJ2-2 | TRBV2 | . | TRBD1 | TGTGCCAGCAGTGAAGGAGGGGGCCGAAACACCGGGGAGCTGTTTTTT | CASSEGGGRNTGELFF
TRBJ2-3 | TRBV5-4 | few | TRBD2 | TGTGCCAGCAGCTTCACTAGCGGGATGTCAGATACGCAGTATTTT | CASSFTSGMSDTQYF
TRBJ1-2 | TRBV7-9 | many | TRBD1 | TGTGCCAGCAGCCCTACACCGGGACAGGGACCTTATGGCTACACCTTC | CASSPTPGQGPYGYTF
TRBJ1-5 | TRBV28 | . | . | TGTGCCAGCATCACGCAGGGGCCTCTGGGCAATCAGCCCCAGCATTTT | CASITQGPLGNQPQHF
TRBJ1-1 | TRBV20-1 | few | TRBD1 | TGCAGTGCTAGGGACAGGGGAGGTTTCACTGAAGCTTTCTTT | CSARDRGGFTEAFF
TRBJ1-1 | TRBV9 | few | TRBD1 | TGTGCCAGCACTCCGACCAAAGGGGGCCCGTCTGAAGCTTTCTTT | CASTPTKGGPSEAFF
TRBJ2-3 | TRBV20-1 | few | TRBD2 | TGCAGTGGCGCTGGACTAGCGGGTGGGCGGGCAGATACGCAGTATTTT | CSGAGLAGGRADTQYF
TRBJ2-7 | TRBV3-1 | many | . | TGTGCCAGCAGCCAAATGAGCAGGGGTCCCCCCTACGAGCAGTACTTC | CASSQMSRGPPYEQYF
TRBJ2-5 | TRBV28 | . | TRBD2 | TGTGCCAGCAGTTTCCGGGGCCCTAGCGGGAGGCCCCCTCAAGAGGCCCAGTACTTC | CASSFRGPSGRPPQEAQYF
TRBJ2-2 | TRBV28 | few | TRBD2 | TGTGCCAGCAGTTCCCCCCGGGGACTAGCGGTAACCGGGGAGCTGTTTTTT | CASSSPRGLAVTGELFF
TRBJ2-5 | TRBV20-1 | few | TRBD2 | TGCAGTGGGCGGGGGGGCCAAGAGACCCAGTACTTC | CSGRGGQETQYF
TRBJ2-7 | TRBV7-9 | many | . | TGTGCCAGCAGCACCGGGGCCGGGGGCGTCTCCTACGAGCAGTACTTC | CASSTGAGGVSYEQYF
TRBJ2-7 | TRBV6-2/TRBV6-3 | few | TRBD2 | TGTGCCAGCAGTTACTCGTTAGACGGGAGGGCCACATACGAGCAGTACTTC | CASSYSLDGRATYEQYF
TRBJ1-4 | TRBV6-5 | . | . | TGTGCCAGCAGTTACTCTCCCGGGGCTGGGGATGAAAAACTGTTTTTT | CASSYSPGAGDEKLFF
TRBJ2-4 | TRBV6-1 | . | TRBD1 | TGTGCCAGCAGTGGGGGGGGACAGGGGACAAACATTCAGTACTTC | CASSGGGQGTNIQYF
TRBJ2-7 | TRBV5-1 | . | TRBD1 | TGCGCCAGCAGCTTGGCGGGACAGGGATCCGAGCAGTACTTC | CASSLAGQGSEQYF
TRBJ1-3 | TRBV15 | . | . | TGTGCCACCAGCAACGCAGGCGAACGAAACACCATATATTTT | CATSNAGERNTIYF
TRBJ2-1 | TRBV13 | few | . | TGTGCCAGCAGAACATCCCTCCCGGGGCGGGCTGGGACCTACAATGAGCAGTTCTTC | CASRTSLPGRAGTYNEQFF
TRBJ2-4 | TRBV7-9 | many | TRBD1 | TGTGCCAGCAGCCGGGGACAGGGAGGCAAAAACATTCAGTACTTC | CASSRGQGGKNIQYF
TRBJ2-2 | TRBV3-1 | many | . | TGTGCCAGCACCTCCACCGGGGAGCTGTTTTTT | CASTSTGELFF
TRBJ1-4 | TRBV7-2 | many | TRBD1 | TGTGCCAGCAGCGTAAGGGCAGGGGGGGCTAATGAAAAACTGTTTTTT | CASSVRAGGANEKLFF